This T cell receptor (beta chain) was sequenced in a study of regulatory T cells in long-lasting Graves disease. Regarding the study as a whole: In persistent patients, shared public clonotypes (2,741) outnumbered those in new patients (approximately 880).

In building TCR beta libraries, iRepertoire HTBI primers were used together with Arm-PCR of CDR3 regions. TCRdb used MiXCR to reprocess the multiplex PCR reads, holding one entry per CDR3 protein. The sample has a few hundred thousand distinct CDR3 sequences, around 15% seen once. CDR3 length: 16 residues. V shed 2 bases and J shed 0 bases, with 8 bases lying between them. Germline loops: CDR1 SGHTA, CDR2 FQGTGA. Stated time point: newly diagnosed GD, antithyroid drugs for less than 3 months. PBMC-extracted RNA yielded the TCR library. Worth noting for this clonotype: Its cognate antigen is unknown.

These same data were also listed under a study on T cells in Graves' hyperthyroidism and ophthalmopathy.

V is TRBV7-3 and J is TRBJ2-6, with a tentative D call TRBD1 (5 bases). This receptor was identified in a man aged 35-49 years with Graves disease. The sample here was peripheral blood mononuclear cells (PBMCs), taken at new diagnosis, from a patient treated with antithyroid drugs. This chain's CDR3 is CASSLVQDSGANVLTF. For the CDR3, the DNA is TGTGCCAGCAGCTTAGTACAGGACTCTGGGGCCAACGTCCTGACTTTC. Supplemented by reference TRBV7-3 and TRBJ2-6, the full variable domain reads GAGVSQTPSNKVTEKGKYVELRCDPISGHTALYWYRQSLGQGPEFLIYFQGTGAADDSGLPNDRFFAVRPEGSVSTLKIQRTERGDSAVYLCASSLVQDSGANVLTFGAGSRLTVL.